This T cell receptor (beta chain) came from a study of blood T cell repertoires in COVID-19. Across the study: From the United States, Italy and Spain came samples of acute and convalescent COVID-19. T cells, B-cell-depleted T cells, or PBMCs provided the cDNA or gDNA that served as material.

Germline CDR1 reads LGHDT; CDR2 reads YNNKEL (reference sequence). V dropped 4 bases and J dropped 0 bases, with 16 bases sitting between them. The CDR3 contains 18 residues. As handled by the study authors: Researchers report that nucleated cell counts were estimated from reference gene primer amplification. The repertoire was sequenced with immunoSEQ multiplex PCR; TCRdb's copy has only in-frame clones and lacks some. V and J calls and clone size are as listed in that table; D and trimming were resolved from the DNA. The sample lists roughly 250,000 clones; 84% were seen once. The chain couples TRBV3-1 (or the pseudogene TRBV3-2) to TRBJ2-6, with a weak D call TRBD1 (6 bases). This clonotype was sampled from a human donor in a cohort sampled during active COVID-19. The sequenced material came from peripheral blood. The CDR3 region has the DNA TGTGCCAGCAGCCTCAACCGGGGACAAGACTCTGGGGCCAACGTCCTGACTTTC. Translating gives CASSLNRGQDSGANVLTF.